This T cell receptor beta chain was captured in a study of identical twins. Findings and limits, study-wide: Cord blood's abundant beta clonotypes had fewer insertions, unlike memory repertoires.

The V end was cut by 0 bases, the J end by 6 bases, with 12 bases between. The germline CDR1 and CDR2 sequences are LGHDT and YNNKEL (reference sequence). CDR3 length equals 15 residues. TCRdb passed the 5' RACE reads through MiXCR, listing each CDR3 protein once. The repertoire holds about 530,000 distinct CDR3 sequences, nearly 15% seen once, with 0.35% to 0.45% in the top ten. This clonotype was found many times. The antigen remains unidentified. This sample was also put to use in a study of yellow fever vaccine responses in identical twins.

This sequence was found in a woman in her late teens or twenties in good health. The chain combines TRBV3-1 with TRBJ2-1; D could derive from TRBD1 or TRBD2 (5 bases each). The specimen was CD4+ T cells sorted from blood. The CDR3, as DNA: TGTGCCAGCAGCCAAGATCGAGGGGTAGTCAATGAGCAGTTCTTC. Translation: CASSQDRGVVNEQFF.